This T cell receptor (beta chain) was recorded in a study of T cell changes during pregnancy in multiple sclerosis (dated by TCRdb to between 2018 and 2021). Broadly, across the study: In women with multiple sclerosis, the researchers looked at how the T cell repertoire shifted as pregnancy progressed.

In regard to this clone: It has no known antigen specificity. Per-base qualities were not stored, and no clone one base away is much larger.

Inclusive of the bounding cysteine and phenylalanine, the CDR3 is 14 residues long. The sequence is cut down to CDR3 DNA, 42 bases in frame from base 1. Per the germline V gene, SNHLY is the CDR1 and FYNNEI is the CDR2. V loses 6 bases at its end and J loses 7 bases; junction bases beyond the gene matches: 8. Library preparation was by the immunoSEQ multiplex PCR assay. This immuneACCESS table, as held by TCRdb, lists in-frame sequences with V and J called but not all clones. Of the missing ones, under half trace to an unresolved V gene in checked studies; the others have no known cause. For this sample there are 75,000 to 90,000 clones; around 94% appear just once. Of the sample, 0.21% is held by the ten largest clones.

This receptor was obtained from a female donor with multiple sclerosis, enrolled in a pregnancy study. Here the sequenced sample was CD4+ T cells from peripheral blood mononuclear cells, taken before pregnancy. The rearranged segments are TRBV2 and TRBJ2-1; 8 junctional bases match TRBD2. The CDR3 reads CASRRTGTSNEQFF. Read as DNA, the sequence is TGTGCCAGCAGGCGAACCGGGACTAGTAATGAGCAGTTCTTC.